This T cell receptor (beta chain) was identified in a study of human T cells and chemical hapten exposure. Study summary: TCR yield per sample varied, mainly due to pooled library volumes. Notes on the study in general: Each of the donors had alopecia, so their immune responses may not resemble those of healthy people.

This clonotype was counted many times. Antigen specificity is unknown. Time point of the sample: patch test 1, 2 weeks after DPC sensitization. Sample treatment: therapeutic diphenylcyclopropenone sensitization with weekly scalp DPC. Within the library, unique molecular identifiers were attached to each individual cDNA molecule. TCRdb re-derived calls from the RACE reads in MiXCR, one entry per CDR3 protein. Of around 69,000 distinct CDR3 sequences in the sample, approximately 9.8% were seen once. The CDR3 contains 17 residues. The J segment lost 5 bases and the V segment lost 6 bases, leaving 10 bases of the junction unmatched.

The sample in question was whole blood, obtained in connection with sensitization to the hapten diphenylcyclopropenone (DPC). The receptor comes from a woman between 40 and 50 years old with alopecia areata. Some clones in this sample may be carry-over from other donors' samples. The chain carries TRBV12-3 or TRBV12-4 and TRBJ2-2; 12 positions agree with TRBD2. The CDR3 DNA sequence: TGTGCCAGCAGCCTGCCTAGCGGGGGGGCCTTAACCGGGGAGCTGTTTTTT. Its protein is CASSLPSGGALTGELFF.